These 18 T cell receptor beta chains share one sample of origin, sequenced in a study of T cell repertoires in cytomegalovirus infection. TCRdb itself ran the reads through MiXCR, one entry per CDR3 protein. Seen here are some 440,000 distinct CDR3 sequences, approximately 32% observed once, and the top ten hold about 13%. Sequencing was carried out using PBMCs. These receptor sequences come from a human donor in good health (CMV status not recorded). Some clones in this sample may be carry-over from other donors' samples.

The V gene is TRBV24-1, the J gene TRBJ2-7; 8 nucleotides line up with TRBD1. CDR1 is KGHDR and CDR2 is SFDVKD in the germline V gene. The ends lost 7 bases at V and 0 bases at J; junction bases unmatched: 7. The CDR3 sequence is 15 residues long. CDR3 sequence: CATRVPGQDSYEQYF. As DNA, the CDR3 is TGTGCCACCAGAGTCCCGGGACAGGACTCCTACGAGCAGTACTTC.

As concerns this clonotype: It may be a read error: a sequence one base away is much more abundant. V is TRBV7-2 and J is TRBJ2-7; TRBD1 is a possible D gene (6 bases). The CDR3 consists of 15 residues. Germline values: CDR1 SGHTA, CDR2 FQGNSA. CDR3 in DNA: TGTGCCAGAAGCTTGACCTTGGGGGCAAAGTACGAGCAGTACTTC. It codes for CARSLTLGAKYEQYF.

V is TRBV19 and J is TRBJ2-6; possible D gene TRBD1, 5 bases. Looked up from germline, CDR1 is LNHDA and CDR2 is SQIVND (reference sequence). The V gene lost 4 bases and the J gene lost 0 bases, with 13 bases spanning the gap. The CDR3 has 17 amino acids. CDR3 loop: CASSTGLTVSGANVLTF. In nucleotides, the CDR3 is TGTGCCAGTAGTACAGGGCTAACCGTCTCTGGGGCCAACGTCCTGACTTTC.

This clonotype was seen many times. The chain couples TRBV7-2 to TRBJ1-5; no definite D call. The germline V and J ends were trimmed by 2 bases and 3 bases, with 26 bases remaining between them. From germline, CDR1 is SGHTA and CDR2 FQGNSA. The CDR3 consists of 20 residues. In DNA form, the CDR3 reads TGTGCCAGCAGCTTATGGAGATTAGACGGAAGACCTACCGCCAATCAGCCCCAGCATTTT. Protein: CASSLWRLDGRPTANQPQHF.

This clonotype occurred many times. The DNA of the CDR3 is TGTGCCAGCAGCTTGGGACAGCGGCTTGACACTGAAGCTTTCTTT. Protein sequence: CASSLGQRLDTEAFF. The chain joins TRBV7-2 to TRBJ1-1; 7 positions match TRBD1. The CDR3 is 15 amino acids. The trim removed 3 bases at V and 3 bases at J, leaving 7 bases unmatched. Germline lookup yields CDR1 SGHTA and CDR2 FQGNSA.

The sample holds one count of this clonotype. This may be a read error, as it is one base from a much larger clone. The J gene is TRBJ2-3, the V gene TRBV7-2, with D maybe TRBD2 (6 bases). CDR1 is SGHTA and CDR2 is FQGNSA in the germline V gene. This CDR3 is built from 16 residues. The V end lost 1 base, the J end lost 10 bases, and 21 bases lay between the germline ends. The CDR3 DNA reads TGTGCCAGCAGCTTAGGGCGGGGCAAAAAGATACATGCGCAGTATTTT. It yields the protein CASSLGRGKKIHAQYF. The full variable domain, rest sourced from reference TRBV7-2 and TRBJ2-3, is GAGVSQSPSNKVTEKGKDVELRCDPISGHTALYWYRQSLGQGLEFLIYFQGNSAPDKSGLPSDRFSAERTGGSVSTLTIQRTQQEDSAVYLCASSLGRGKKIHAQYFGPGTRLTVL.

This chain links TRBV14 with TRBJ2-1; 10 nucleotides align to TRBD2. V lost 4 bases to trimming and J lost 4 bases; unmatched junction nucleotides: 16. Looked up from germline, CDR1 is SGHDN and CDR2 is FVKESK. This CDR3 has 19 amino acids. The CDR3 DNA reads TGTGCCAGCAGCCCCCACAAATCCCAACTAGCGGGGATTTACAATGAGCAGTTCTTC. Translation: CASSPHKSQLAGIYNEQFF. Full variable domain (remainder filled in from reference TRBV14 and TRBJ2-1): EAGVTQFPSHSVIEKGQTVTLRCDPISGHDNLYWYRRVMGKEIKFLLHFVKESKQDESGMPNNRFLAERTGGTYSTLKVQPAELEDSGVYFCASSPHKSQLAGIYNEQFFGPGTRLTVL.

The chain joins TRBV12-3 or TRBV12-4 to TRBJ2-3; TRBD1 might be the D (5 bases). Trimming stripped 4 bases from V and 3 bases from J, with 26 bases between. This CDR3 contains 19 residues. The CDR3 loop reads CASSSPTSTDPIETDTQYF. The CDR3 DNA is TGTGCCAGCAGTTCCCCAACCTCGACAGACCCGATCGAAACAGATACGCAGTATTTT.

In this sample, this clonotype turned up a few times. The chain combines TRBV11-2 with TRBJ1-1, with TRBD1 matching 9 bases. This CDR3 is built from 16 residues. CDR1 and CDR2 from the germline V gene are SGHAT and FQNNGV. V lost 5 bases, J lost 5 bases, and 12 bases stayed unmatched. CDR3 protein: CASSHRGPSGGTEAFF. The CDR3 DNA reads as TGTGCCAGCAGCCACAGGGGGCCGTCGGGGGGGACTGAAGCTTTCTTT.

The count of this clonotype is one. This chain connects TRBV20-1 to TRBJ2-5; 8 positions agree with TRBD2. The V gene's germline CDR1 is DFQATT and CDR2 SNEGSKA (reference sequence). The CDR3 runs to 13 residues. The V and J ends lost 7 bases and 4 bases, in that order; junction bases with no gene match: 8. This CDR3 reads CSDSISGGETQYF. The CDR3 region has the DNA TGCAGTGATAGTATAAGCGGGGGAGAGACCCAGTACTTC.

CDR3 residues: CASSSPGGEAFF. For the CDR3, the DNA is TGTGCCAGCAGCTCCCCGGGGGGTGAAGCTTTCTTT. The rearrangement joins TRBV11-3 to TRBJ1-1, with D maybe TRBD1 (5 bases). CDR3 length: 12 amino acids. Trimming took off 4 bases at V and 7 bases at J, with 10 bases between the two ends. CDR1 and CDR2 (germline): SGHNT, YENEEA.

This clonotype showed up just a few times. The chain recombines TRBV12-3 or TRBV12-4 with TRBJ1-1; 9 bases align to TRBD1. This CDR3 has 14 residues. Trimming took 8 bases from V and 2 from J; bases not matched to a gene: 6. The CDR3 reads CASRGQGINTEAFF. For the CDR3, the DNA is TGTGCCAGCCGGGGACAGGGAATCAACACTGAAGCTTTCTTT.

The table lists this clonotype with a few counts. V gene TRBV19 combines with J gene TRBJ1-5; TRBD1 might be the D (5 bases). In germline, CDR1 is LNHDA, CDR2 SQIVND (reference sequence). Trimming took off 5 bases at V and 3 bases at J, with 11 bases between the two ends. This CDR3 contains 14 residues. This chain's CDR3 is CASSPDSYNQPQHF. CDR3 bases: TGTGCCAGTAGTCCCGACAGTTACAATCAGCCCCAGCATTTT.

The V and J genes are TRBV20-1 and TRBJ1-5, with 8 bases fitting TRBD1. The ends lost 2 bases at V and 6 bases at J; junction bases unmatched: 12. CDR1 DFQATT and CDR2 SNEGSKA come from the germline V gene (reference sequence). The CDR3 consists of 16 residues. Here the CDR3 DNA reads TGCAGTGCTAGAAAGGGACAGGCGAGGAATACTCAGCCCCAGCATTTT. It is translated as CSARKGQARNTQPQHF.

The V gene is TRBV5-4, the J gene TRBJ1-1, with 8 bases aligning to TRBD1. This CDR3 contains 15 residues. In germline, CDR1 is SGHNT, CDR2 YYREEE (reference sequence). J gave up 1 base and V 4 bases, and 6 bases lay outside the gene matches. The DNA for the CDR3 is TGTGCCAGCAGCGGGGGGGACAGGACGAACACTGAAGCTTTCTTT. As protein: CASSGGDRTNTEAFF. The entire variable domain, with the rest obtained from reference TRBV5-4 and TRBJ1-1, is as follows: ETGVTQSPTHLIKTRGQQVTLRCSSQSGHNTVSWYQQALGQGPQFIFQYYREEENGRGNFPPRFSGLQFPNYSSELNVNALELDDSALYLCASSGGDRTNTEAFFGQGTRLTVV.

The V call is TRBV10-3, the J call TRBJ1-2; D possibly corresponds to TRBD1 (6 bases). V was trimmed by 3 bases and J by 10 bases, leaving 21 bases between them. Germline assignment: CDR1 ENHRY and CDR2 SYGVKD. The CDR3 extends over 15 amino acids. The chain's CDR3 is CAISDSFSGTTSYTF. As DNA, the CDR3 is TGTGCCATCAGTGACTCCTTTTCCGGGACAACTTCCTACACCTTC.

V usage is TRBV5-1 and J usage is TRBJ2-2; 7 positions match TRBD1. V gave up 4 bases and J gave up 4 bases; unmatched junction bases: 10. Germline V gene sequence: CDR1 SGHRS, CDR2 YFSETQ. The CDR3 is 16 amino acids. CDR3 in DNA: TGCGCCAGCAGCCCAAGACAGGGAGATCGCACCGGGGAGCTGTTTTTT. It yields the protein CASSPRQGDRTGELFF.

The gene calls are TRBV6-2 or TRBV6-3 and TRBJ2-5; 14 positions match TRBD2. J lost 6 bases, V lost 5 bases, and 5 bases had no gene match. The CDR3 runs to 15 residues. The germline V gene encodes CDR1 MNHEY and CDR2 SVGEGT. CDR3 bases: TGTGCCAGCAGTCCGGGACTAGCGGGGGAGAAGACCCAGTACTTC. This sequence encodes CASSPGLAGEKTQYF.